This T cell receptor beta chain stems from a study of shared clonotypes between healthy human individuals. Per germline, CDR1 MNHNS and CDR2 SASEGT. The CDR3 is 17 amino acids. The V end was cut by 1 base, the J end by 0 bases, with 13 bases between. TCRdb's copy holds only in-frame clones and misses some; the assay was immunoSEQ multiplex PCR. The sample consists of about 110,000 clones, approximately 70% of them appearing once. Broader study findings: The generation probabilities recorded for non-shared clonotypes fell below those of clonotypes shared by all four donors.

As regards this clone: The antigen is undetermined.

This chain joins TRBV6-1 and TRBJ2-4, with D perhaps TRBD1 or TRBD2 (5 bases each). The source is a woman aged 25 to 39 in good health. The sequenced material came from memory CD8+ T cells sorted from blood. Subset noted: CD45RO+ cells pooled with CCR7-negative TemRA cells. CDR3 sequence reads: CASSEDGGGGAKNIQYF. As DNA, the CDR3 is TGTGCCAGCAGTGAAGATGGAGGTGGGGGAGCCAAAAACATTCAGTACTTC.